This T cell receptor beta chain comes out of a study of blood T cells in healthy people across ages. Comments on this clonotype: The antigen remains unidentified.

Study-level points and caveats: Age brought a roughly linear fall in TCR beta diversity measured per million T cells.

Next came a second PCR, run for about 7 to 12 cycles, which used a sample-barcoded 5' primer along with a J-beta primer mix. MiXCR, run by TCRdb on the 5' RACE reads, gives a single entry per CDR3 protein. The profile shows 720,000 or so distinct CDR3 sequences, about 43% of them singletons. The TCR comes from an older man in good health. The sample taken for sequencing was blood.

CDR3 in amino acids: CASSPLSSGSSYEQYF. DNA for the CDR3: TGTGCCAGCAGCCCCCTTAGTAGCGGGAGCTCCTACGAGCAGTACTTC. The rearrangement uses TRBV7-2 and TRBJ2-7; 9 bases fit TRBD2. This CDR3 region has 16 residues. Germline V gene sequence: CDR1 SGHTA, CDR2 FQGNSA. J gave up 0 bases and V 5 bases, and 8 bases lay outside the gene matches.